The 24 T cell receptor beta chains in this list originate from one sample, sequenced in a study of blood T cell repertoires in COVID-19. Assay: immunoSEQ multiplex PCR; the TCRdb copy retains only in-frame clones and omits some. The profile shows approximately 30,000 clones, less than 85% of them singletons. The sequenced sample was peripheral blood. The source of these receptors is a human donor with acute or convalescent COVID-19. The donor label of this sample is uncertain.

The chain links TRBV24-1 to TRBJ2-7, with 9 bases fitting TRBD1. The germline CDR1 and CDR2 sequences are KGHDR and SFDVKD. With V trimmed by 5 bases and J by 6 bases, 7 bases remained unmatched. The CDR3 consists of 14 residues. In DNA form, the CDR3 reads TGTGCCACCAGTGCCCGGGACAGGGTTCGCGAGCAGTACTTC. This encodes CATSARDRVREQYF.

This chain connects TRBV5-5 to TRBJ1-4; 11 bases fit TRBD1. V lost 3 bases, J lost 7 bases, and 8 bases stayed unmatched. Germline V lookup: CDR1 SGHKS, CDR2 YYEKEE (reference sequence). CDR3 length: 16 amino acids. For the CDR3, the DNA is TGTGCCAGCAGCTCCCACTTTGGGACAGGGGGTGAAAAACTGTTTTTT. Amino acid sequence: CASSSHFGTGGEKLFF.

About this clone itself: Because the CDR3 is missing its conserved closing phenylalanine or tryptophan, this is likely a read error. No DNA is shown, since the ends of the CDR3 on it are uncertain; the CDR3 is the one TCRdb lists. This rearrangement joins TRBV7-3 to TRBJ1-2. Germline assignment: CDR1 SGHTA and CDR2 FQGTGA. Inclusive of both ends, the CDR3 amounts to 8 amino acids. CDR3 sequence reads: CASSTAAL.

DNA of the CDR3: TGTGCCAGCAGCTCGACAGGGAATCAGCCCCAGCATTTT. Translation gives CASSSTGNQPQHF. The chain links TRBV7-2 to TRBJ1-5; 7 bases fit TRBD1. The J segment lost 4 bases and the V segment lost 4 bases, leaving 1 base of the junction unmatched. This CDR3 has 13 residues. Germline CDR1 SGHTA, CDR2 FQGNSA.

The chain uses TRBV28 and TRBJ2-3; TRBD2 matches at 14 bases. Unmatched junction bases numbered 3, after V lost 3 bases and J lost 7 bases. Looked up from germline, CDR1 is MDHEN and CDR2 is SYDVKM. CDR3 size: 15 residues. The CDR3 bases are TGTGCCAGCAGTTTCGGGACTAGCGGGGGATATACGCAGTATTTT. It codes for CASSFGTSGGYTQYF.

The table lists this clone with a count of one. The identical CDR3 is also encoded by other nucleotide sequences in the sample. V gene TRBV29-1 combines with J gene TRBJ2-7, with 9 bases matching TRBD1. CDR1 and CDR2 from the germline V gene are SQVTM and ANQGSEA. The trim removed 4 bases at V and 1 base at J, leaving 2 bases unmatched. CDR3 length: 13 residues. This CDR3 is CSVAGTGSYEQYF. CDR3 in DNA: TGCAGCGTTGCCGGGACAGGGTCCTACGAGCAGTACTTC.

This chain links TRBV14 with TRBJ2-1; 9 positions agree with TRBD2. Trimming cost V 1 base and J 4 bases; bases outside gene matches: 5. There are 16 residues in the CDR3. Per germline, CDR1 SGHDN and CDR2 FVKESK. Here the CDR3 reads CASSQVSGSLYNEQFF. DNA for the CDR3: TGTGCCAGCAGCCAAGTTAGCGGGAGCTTGTACAATGAGCAGTTCTTC.

The J gene is TRBJ1-4, the V gene TRBV30; the D gene is possibly TRBD1 (5 bases). In germline, CDR1 is GTSNPN, CDR2 SVGIG (reference sequence). Trimming removed 2 bases from V and 7 bases from J, with 17 bases in between. The CDR3 is made up of 15 amino acids. Here the CDR3 reads CAWSPPAGRGEKLFF. The DNA of the CDR3 is TGTGCCTGGAGTCCCCCGGCGGGGAGGGGTGAAAAACTGTTTTTT.

The chain combines TRBV3-1 (or the pseudogene TRBV3-2) with TRBJ1-1; TRBD1 aligns across 7 bases. With V trimmed by 4 bases and J by 0 bases, 5 bases remained unmatched. The germline gives CDR1 LGHDT, CDR2 YNNKEL (reference sequence). The CDR3 length is 15 residues. In DNA, the CDR3 is TGTGCCAGCAGCCGAGCCCAGGGGGTGAACACTGAAGCTTTCTTT. It encodes CASSRAQGVNTEAFF.

The rearrangement uses TRBV6-5 and TRBJ1-1; 10 bases line up with TRBD1. The germline gives CDR1 MNHEY, CDR2 SVGAGI. CDR3 length: 13 residues. Germline trimming cut 8 bases from V and 7 bases from J; bases unmatched to any gene: 7. CDR3 in DNA: TGTGCCAGCCGAGACAGGGGGCAGGGTGAAGCTTTCTTT. Residues: CASRDRGQGEAFF.

This clone was seen more than once but under ten times. This chain connects TRBV12-3 or TRBV12-4 to TRBJ1-1; weak D call: TRBD1 (5 bases). The length of the CDR3 is 13 residues. The V end lost 2 bases, the J end lost 4 bases, and 8 bases lay between the germline ends. In DNA, the CDR3 is TGTGCCAGCAGTTTAAGGGGAAGCACTGAAGCTTTCTTT. Its translation: CASSLRGSTEAFF.

This clone was recorded a few times. The chain employs TRBV5-6 and TRBJ1-6; possible D gene TRBD1, 5 bases. Germline CDR1 reads SGHDT; CDR2 reads YYEEEE. V dropped 4 bases and J dropped 9 bases, with 17 bases sitting between them. There are 15 residues in the CDR3. This CDR3 is CASSRPGGVVSPLHF. As DNA, the CDR3 is TGTGCCAGCAGCCGCCCGGGGGGGGTAGTTTCACCCCTCCACTTT.

V is TRBV27 and J is TRBJ1-4, with 7 bases identical to TRBD1. V was clipped by 6 bases and J by 7 bases; unmatched bases: 8. Germline assignment: CDR1 MNHEY and CDR2 SMNVEV (reference sequence). This CDR3 has 14 residues. The CDR3 sequence is CASRKTGVGEKLFF. CDR3 nucleotide sequence: TGTGCCAGCAGAAAAACAGGGGTTGGTGAAAAACTGTTTTTT.

The chain links TRBV28 to TRBJ1-2, with D unresolved. V lost 6 bases and J lost 7, with 15 bases in between. CDR1 is MDHEN and CDR2 is SYDVKM in the germline V gene. There are 13 residues in the CDR3. CDR3 protein: CASSVAGIGGYTF. CDR3 coding DNA: TGTGCCAGCAGCGTAGCGGGTATAGGTGGCTACACCTTC.

The genes are TRBV3-1 (or the pseudogene TRBV3-2) and TRBJ1-2, with D tentatively TRBD1 (6 bases). Deletions cut 2 bases from V and 4 bases from J, with 11 bases between. The CDR3 is 14 residues long. CDR1 LGHDT and CDR2 YNNKEL come from the germline V gene (reference sequence). The CDR3: CASSQRQAIYGYTF. The CDR3 nucleotides read TGTGCCAGCAGCCAAAGACAGGCGATCTATGGCTACACCTTC.

This clone is a singleton in its sample. The chain employs TRBV19 and TRBJ1-1; D is possibly TRBD1 (6 bases). V shed 10 bases and J shed 12 bases, with 18 bases lying between them. CDR3 size: 11 residues. Germline V gene data show CDR1 as LNHDA and CDR2 as SQIVND (reference sequence). The CDR3 region is CATEVWTVTFF. CDR3 nucleotide sequence: TGTGCCACGGAAGTCTGGACAGTCACTTTCTTT.

V usage is TRBV11-2 and J usage is TRBJ1-2; D uncertain. The ends were cut back, 5 bases at V and 1 base at J, with 17 bases in the middle. Germline lookup yields CDR1 SGHAT and CDR2 FQNNGV. The CDR3 has 16 residues. The CDR3 region is CASSRSSRQLNYGYTF. The CDR3 nucleotides are TGTGCCAGCAGCCGAAGTTCGAGGCAACTTAACTATGGCTACACCTTC.

The chain couples TRBV6-2 or TRBV6-3 to TRBJ2-1; 9 nucleotides match TRBD1. The V gene end was trimmed by 3 bases and the J gene end by 7 bases; junction bases not matched to a gene: 13. CDR1 MNHEY and CDR2 SVGEGT come from the germline V gene. The length of the CDR3 is 17 residues. The CDR3 sequence: CASSYPIQGAESNEQFF. For the CDR3, the DNA is TGTGCCAGCAGTTATCCCATACAGGGGGCAGAGTCGAATGAGCAGTTCTTC.

V usage is TRBV10-3 and J usage is TRBJ1-5, with 11 nucleotides matching TRBD1. V was clipped by 6 bases and J by 0 bases; unmatched bases: 4. The germline CDR1 and CDR2 sequences are ENHRY and SYGVKD. The CDR3 contains 16 residues. The CDR3 sequence: CAISGTGGYSNQPQHF. The CDR3 nucleotides read TGTGCCATCAGCGGGACAGGGGGGTATAGCAATCAGCCCCAGCATTTT.

J is TRBJ2-3 and V is TRBV9, with TRBD2 identical over 8 bases. The CDR3 contains 16 residues. Germline CDR1 reads SGDLS; CDR2 reads YYNGEE. Germline trimming cut 4 bases from V and 1 base from J; bases unmatched to any gene: 8. The CDR3 DNA follows: TGTGCCAGCAGCCCCGTTAGCGGGACCGGCACAGATACGCAGTATTTT. As protein: CASSPVSGTGTDTQYF.

The genes are TRBV5-5 and TRBJ1-2; 9 bases align to TRBD1. The CDR3 is 15 residues long. The J segment lost 5 bases and the V segment lost 4 bases, leaving 9 bases of the junction unmatched. Germline V gene lookup returns CDR1 SGHKS and CDR2 YYEKEE (reference sequence). The CDR3 DNA follows: TGTGCCAGCAGCGCATCCGGGACAGGGACTTATGGCTACACCTTC. Protein: CASSASGTGTYGYTF.

The chain couples TRBV7-2 to TRBJ2-3, with TRBD2 matching 7 bases. V gave up 9 bases and J gave up 4 bases; unmatched junction bases: 4. The germline V gene has CDR1 SGHTA and CDR2 FQGNSA. The CDR3 loop spans 12 amino acids. In DNA, the CDR3 is TGTGCCAGTAGGGAGGGCGCAGATACGCAGTATTTT. Residues: CASREGADTQYF.

The rearrangement links TRBV6-2 or TRBV6-3 to TRBJ1-1, with D possibly being TRBD1 (5 bases). Deletions cut 6 bases from V and 2 bases from J, with 13 bases between. The V gene's germline CDR1 is MNHEY and CDR2 SVGEGT. The CDR3 runs to 14 residues. CDR3 nucleotide sequence: TGTGCCAGCAGCGATTTCAGGGTCAACACTGAAGCTTTCTTT. Amino acid sequence: CASSDFRVNTEAFF.

The chain has TRBV11-3 and TRBJ2-7; TRBD1 matches 9 bases. This CDR3 has 13 amino acids. The trim removed 5 bases at V and 6 bases at J, leaving 5 bases unmatched. Germline values: CDR1 SGHNT, CDR2 YENEEA. CDR3 DNA: TGTGCCAGCAGCCAGGGACAGGGTTCCGAGCAGTACTTC. This sequence encodes CASSQGQGSEQYF.